At least ten counts were recorded for the clone carrying this T cell receptor (beta chain). Gene names and germline match the mouse. This CDR3 is also generated by other DNA sequences in the sample. Pooled cutaneous lymph node cells were sorted using CD4, CD8alpha, NKG2D, NKG2ACE and other markers. The data derive from a study of CD8+ T cells in alopecia areata. Extracted RNA was reverse transcribed, and the resulting cDNA served as sequencing template. The data were produced by immunoSEQ multiplex PCR, yet TCRdb's version contains in-frame clones alone and is incomplete. This table holds more than 250,000 clones with no singletons; the top ten claim more than 1%. Material for sequencing was CD4+ T cells sorted from a lymph node. This clonotype was obtained from a C3H/HeJ mouse with alopecia areata. The mouse line has the MHC haplotype H2-k.

The sequenced CDR3 bases are TGTGCCTGGAGTCTGACAGGGGGCGACACA. Its protein is CAWSLTGGDT. The CDR3 in its entirety is CAWSLTGGDTEVFF. V usage is TRBV31 and J usage is TRBJ1-1; 10 bases fit TRBD1. The CDR3 end lies 4 residues beyond the end of the read and is filled in from the germline J gene. The CDR3 spans 14 residues. The V gene's germline CDR1 is GKSSPN and CDR2 SITVG. The ends lost 0 bases at V and 3 bases at J; junction bases unmatched: 1. Supplemented by reference TRBV31 and TRBJ1-1, the full variable domain reads AQTIHQWPVAEIKAVGSPLSLGCTIKGKSSPNLYWYWQATGGTLQQLFYSITVGQVESVVQLNLSASRPKDDQFILSTEKLLLSHSGFYLCAWSLTGGDTEVFFGKGTRLTVV.